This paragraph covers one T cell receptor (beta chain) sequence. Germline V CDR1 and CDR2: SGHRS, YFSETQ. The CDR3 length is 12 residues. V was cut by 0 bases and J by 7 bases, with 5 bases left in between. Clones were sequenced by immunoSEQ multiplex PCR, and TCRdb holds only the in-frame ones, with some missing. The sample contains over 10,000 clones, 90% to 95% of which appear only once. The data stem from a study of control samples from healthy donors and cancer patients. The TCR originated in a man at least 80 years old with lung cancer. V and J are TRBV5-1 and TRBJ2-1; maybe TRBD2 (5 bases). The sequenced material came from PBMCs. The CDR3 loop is CASSLERNEQFF. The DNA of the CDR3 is TGCGCCAGCAGCTTGGAGCGGAATGAGCAGTTCTTC.